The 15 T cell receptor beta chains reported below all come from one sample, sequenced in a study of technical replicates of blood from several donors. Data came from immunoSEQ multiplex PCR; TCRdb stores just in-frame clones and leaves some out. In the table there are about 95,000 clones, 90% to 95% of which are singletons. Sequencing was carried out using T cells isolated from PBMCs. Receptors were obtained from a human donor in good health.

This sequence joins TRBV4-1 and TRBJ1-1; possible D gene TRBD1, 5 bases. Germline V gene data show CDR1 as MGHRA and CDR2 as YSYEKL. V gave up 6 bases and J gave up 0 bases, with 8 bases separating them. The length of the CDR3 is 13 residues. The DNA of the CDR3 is TGCGCCAGCAGTGGACACCTGAACACTGAAGCTTTCTTT. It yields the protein CASSGHLNTEAFF.

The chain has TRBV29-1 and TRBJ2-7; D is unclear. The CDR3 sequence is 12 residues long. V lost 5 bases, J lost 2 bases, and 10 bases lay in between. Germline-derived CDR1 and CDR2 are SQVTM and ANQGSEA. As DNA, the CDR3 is TGCAGCGTTTTGGTCCGAGCCTACGAGCAGTACTTC. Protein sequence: CSVLVRAYEQYF.

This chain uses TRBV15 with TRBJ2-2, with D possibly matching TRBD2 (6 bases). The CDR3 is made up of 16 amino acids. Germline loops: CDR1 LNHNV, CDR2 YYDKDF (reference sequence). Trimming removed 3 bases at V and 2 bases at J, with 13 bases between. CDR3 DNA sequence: TGTGCCACCAGCAGTCCTGGGAGGCTCAACACCGGGGAGCTGTTTTTT. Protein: CATSSPGRLNTGELFF.

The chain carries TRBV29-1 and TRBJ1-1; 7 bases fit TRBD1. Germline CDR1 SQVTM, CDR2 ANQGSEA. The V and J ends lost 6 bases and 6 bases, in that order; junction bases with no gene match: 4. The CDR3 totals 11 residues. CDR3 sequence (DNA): TGCAGCGTAGCTACAGGGGCTGAAGCTTTCTTT. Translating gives CSVATGAEAFF.

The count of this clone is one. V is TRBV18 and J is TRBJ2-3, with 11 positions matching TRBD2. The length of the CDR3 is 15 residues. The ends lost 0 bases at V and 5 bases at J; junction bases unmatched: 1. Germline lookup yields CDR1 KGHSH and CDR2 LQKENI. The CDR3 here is CASSPPLAGGDTQYF. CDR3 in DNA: TGTGCCAGCTCACCACCCCTAGCGGGAGGAGATACGCAGTATTTT. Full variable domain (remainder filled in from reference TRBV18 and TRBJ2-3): NAGVMQNPRHLVRRRGQEARLRCSPMKGHSHVYWYRQLPEEGLKFMVYLQKENIIDESGMPKERFSAEFPKEGPSILRIQQVVRGDSAAYFCASSPPLAGGDTQYFGPGTRLTVL.

The CDR3 reads CASSQAETQYF. DNA for the CDR3: TGTGCCAGCAGCCAAGCGGAGACCCAGTACTTC. The rearrangement links TRBV14 to TRBJ2-5, with D unclear. Germline values: CDR1 SGHDN, CDR2 FVKESK. Trimming cost V 1 base and J 5 bases, with 2 bases left between them. CDR3 length equals 11 residues.

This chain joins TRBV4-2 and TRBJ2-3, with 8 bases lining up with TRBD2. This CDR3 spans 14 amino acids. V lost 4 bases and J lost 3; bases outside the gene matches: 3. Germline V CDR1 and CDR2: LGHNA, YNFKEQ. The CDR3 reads CASSPGGETDTQYF. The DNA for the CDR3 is TGTGCCAGCAGCCCGGGAGGGGAAACAGATACGCAGTATTTT.

CDR3 residues: CASSAGGPGYEQYF. The CDR3 DNA reads as TGTGCCAGCAGCGCCGGAGGGCCTGGCTACGAGCAGTACTTC. The chain recombines TRBV9 with TRBJ2-7, with D maybe TRBD2 (6 bases). The CDR3 runs 14 residues. V lost 3 bases to trimming and J lost 3 bases, with 13 bases between them. Looked up from germline, CDR1 is SGDLS and CDR2 is YYNGEE.

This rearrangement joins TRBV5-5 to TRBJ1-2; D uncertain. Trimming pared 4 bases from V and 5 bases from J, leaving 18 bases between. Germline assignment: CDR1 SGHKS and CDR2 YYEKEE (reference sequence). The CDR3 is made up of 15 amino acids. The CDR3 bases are TGTGCCAGCAGCACGGGATTAGGGCAGCAATATGGCTACACCTTC. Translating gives CASSTGLGQQYGYTF.

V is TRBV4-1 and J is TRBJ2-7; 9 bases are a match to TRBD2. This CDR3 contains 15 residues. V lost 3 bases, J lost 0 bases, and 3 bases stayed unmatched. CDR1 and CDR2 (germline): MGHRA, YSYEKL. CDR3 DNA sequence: TGCGCCAGCAGCCATGCGGGAGGGCCCTCCTACGAGCAGTACTTC. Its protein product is CASSHAGGPSYEQYF.

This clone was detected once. CDR3 sequence reads: CASSVSGGPTDTQYF. In nucleotides, the CDR3 is TGTGCCAGCAGCGTCTCGGGAGGGCCAACAGATACGCAGTATTTT. The rearrangement joins TRBV9 to TRBJ2-3, with 8 nucleotides matching TRBD2. With V trimmed by 2 bases and J by 3 bases, 5 bases remained unmatched. This CDR3 region has 15 residues. Germline CDR1 SGDLS, CDR2 YYNGEE.

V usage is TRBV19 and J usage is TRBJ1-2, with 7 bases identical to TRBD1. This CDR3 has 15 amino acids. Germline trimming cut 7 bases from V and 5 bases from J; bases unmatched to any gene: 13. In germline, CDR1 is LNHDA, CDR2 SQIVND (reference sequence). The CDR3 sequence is CASTTVRQGGYGYTF. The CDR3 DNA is TGTGCCAGTACCACCGTTCGACAGGGTGGATATGGCTACACCTTC.

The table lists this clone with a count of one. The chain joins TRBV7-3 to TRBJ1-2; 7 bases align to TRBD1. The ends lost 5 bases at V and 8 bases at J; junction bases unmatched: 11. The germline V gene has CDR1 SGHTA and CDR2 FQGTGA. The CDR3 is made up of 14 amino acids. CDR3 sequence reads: CASSPSGQVGGYTF. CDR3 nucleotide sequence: TGTGCCAGCAGCCCCAGTGGACAGGTTGGCGGCTACACCTTC.

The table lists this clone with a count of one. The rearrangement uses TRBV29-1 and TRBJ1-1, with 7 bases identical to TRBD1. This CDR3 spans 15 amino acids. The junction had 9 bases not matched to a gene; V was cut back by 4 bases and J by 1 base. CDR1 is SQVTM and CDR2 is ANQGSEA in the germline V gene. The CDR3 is CSVAKGRTGNTEAFF. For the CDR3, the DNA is TGCAGCGTTGCGAAGGGACGGACAGGGAACACTGAAGCTTTCTTT.

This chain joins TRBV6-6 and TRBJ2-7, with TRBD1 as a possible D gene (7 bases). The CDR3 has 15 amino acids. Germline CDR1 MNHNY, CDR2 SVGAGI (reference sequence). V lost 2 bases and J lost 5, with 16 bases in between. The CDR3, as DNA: TGTGCCAGCAGTTACCTCAGGGGGGTTGCCGACGAGCAGTACTTC. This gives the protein CASSYLRGVADEQYF.